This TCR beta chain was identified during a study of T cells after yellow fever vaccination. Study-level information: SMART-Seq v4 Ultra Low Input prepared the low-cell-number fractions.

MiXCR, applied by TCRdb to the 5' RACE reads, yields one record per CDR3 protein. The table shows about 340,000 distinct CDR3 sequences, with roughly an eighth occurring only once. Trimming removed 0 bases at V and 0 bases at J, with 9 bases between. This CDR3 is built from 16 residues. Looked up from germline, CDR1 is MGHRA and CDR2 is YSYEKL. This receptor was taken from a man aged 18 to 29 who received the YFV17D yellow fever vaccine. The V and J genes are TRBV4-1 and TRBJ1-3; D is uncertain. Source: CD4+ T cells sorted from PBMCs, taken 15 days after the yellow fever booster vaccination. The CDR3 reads CASSQDSLASGNTIYF. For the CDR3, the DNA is TGCGCCAGCAGCCAAGACAGCTTAGCCTCTGGAAACACCATATATTTT.